The rows below give T cell receptor beta chains drawn from one sample of a study of cytomegalovirus exposure and HLA in healthy donors. TCRdb keeps only in-frame clones here, not all; method: immunoSEQ multiplex PCR. The sample consists of tens of thousands of clones, 60% to 80% of them appearing once. The sample comprised PBMCs. The receptors come from a man between 60 and 75 years old in good health and CMV-seropositive. The CDR3 runs from the conserved cysteine through the conserved F or W. D genes are given only for firm matches. Clone sizes are given selectively: once, few, many, or a class where the clone is expanded.

abundance	v_gene	j_gene	d_gene	CDR3nt	CDR3aa
NA	TRBV4-2	TRBJ2-7	TRBD2	TGTGCCAGCAGCTTAGGGGAAGGAGGGAGGGAGGGCGAGCAGTACTTC	CASSLGEGGREGEQYF
few	TRBV6-6	TRBJ2-7	NA	TGTGCCAGCAGTTATAGGGCAGGGGACGAGCAGTACTTC	CASSYRAGDEQYF
few	TRBV29-1	TRBJ1-2	NA	TGCAGCGTTCTGGCGGGGGCTAACTATGGCTACACCTTC	CSVLAGANYGYTF
once	TRBV11-2	TRBJ1-5	TRBD1	TGTGCCAGCAGCCGGGACAGGGGGCAGCCCCAGCATTTT	CASSRDRGQPQHF
NA	TRBV5-4	TRBJ2-3	NA	TGTGCCAGCAGCTTGCGAGACTCGAGTTTTGGAACGCAGTATTTT	CASSLRDSSFGTQYF
NA	TRBV6-5	TRBJ2-5	NA	TGTGCCAGCAGTTACTCGTTCACAGCAAAAGAGACCCAGTACTTC	CASSYSFTAKETQYF
few	TRBV9	TRBJ2-1	TRBD2	TGTGCCAGCAGCGTAGGACTAGCCTCCTACAATGAGCAGTTCTTC	CASSVGLASYNEQFF
NA	TRBV5-6	TRBJ1-1	NA	TGTGCCAGCAGCTTGGACAGGAACACTGAAGCTTTCTTT	CASSLDRNTEAFF
NA	TRBV7-9	TRBJ2-7	TRBD1	TGTGCCAGCAGCTTCTCCCCCCGGGACAGGGGAGCCTCCTACGAGCAGTACTTC	CASSFSPRDRGASYEQYF
NA	TRBV11-2	TRBJ1-1	TRBD1	TGTGCCAGCAGTTTCGTTAGGACAGGGGGAAGTACTGAAGCTTTCTTT	CASSFVRTGGSTEAFF
NA	TRBV29-1	TRBJ1-1	NA	TGCAGCGGCTTCTGGAGCACTGAAGCTTTCTTT	CSGFWSTEAFF
NA	TRBV10-2	TRBJ1-1	NA	TGCGCCAGCAGTGAGCCTGGACAGTTGAACACTGAAGCTTTCTTT	CASSEPGQLNTEAFF
NA	TRBV2	TRBJ2-2	TRBD2	TGTGCCAGCATCGCTAGCGGGAGTGGCGGGGAGCTGTTTTTT	CASIASGSGGELFF
once	TRBV7-6	TRBJ2-5	TRBD1	TGTGCCAGCAGCCCCCGGGGATATCGGGACAGAGAGACCCAGTACTTC	CASSPRGYRDRETQYF
NA	TRBV7-9	TRBJ2-1	TRBD2	TGTGCCAGCAGCTTAGACATCCTGGGACTAGCGGGAGGGCCTAGTGAGCAGTTCTTC	CASSLDILGLAGGPSEQFF
NA	TRBV10-1	TRBJ1-2	TRBD1	TGCGCCAGCAGTGACGGAGACAGGGGGCCAAACTATGGCTACACCTTC	CASSDGDRGPNYGYTF
NA	TRBV4-1	TRBJ2-1	TRBD2	TGCGCCAGCAGCCAAAGGGAGGGTAGATACAATGAGCAGTTCTTC	CASSQREGRYNEQFF
NA	TRBV4-1	TRBJ2-1	TRBD2	TGCGCCAGCAGCCAAGATCGGACTAGCGGAAACTACAATGAGCAGTTCTTC	CASSQDRTSGNYNEQFF
NA	TRBV6-1	TRBJ1-4	NA	TGTGCCAGCAGCGAATATGGCAGGCAGAATGAAAAACTGTTTTTT	CASSEYGRQNEKLFF
NA	TRBV7-9	TRBJ2-7	TRBD1	TGTGCCAGCAGCTTACACACAGGGGACTCCTACGAGCAGTACTTC	CASSLHTGDSYEQYF
NA	TRBV10-3	TRBJ2-1	TRBD2	TGTGCCACCTCCGGGACTAGCGGGAACCATGAGCAGTTCTTC	CATSGTSGNHEQFF
NA	TRBV4-2	TRBJ2-3	TRBD2	TGTGCCAGCAGCCAAGATATCGGGAGCGGGGGGATTTCAGATACGCAGTATTTT	CASSQDIGSGGISDTQYF
few	TRBV18	TRBJ1-4	NA	TGTGCCAGCTCACGGGGGCTAGAGGAAAAACTGTTTTTT	CASSRGLEEKLFF
few	TRBV10-1	TRBJ2-7	NA	TGCGCCAGCAGTGACGTTCGACAGGCAAACTCCTACGAGCAGTACTTC	CASSDVRQANSYEQYF
NA	TRBV10-2	TRBJ2-1	NA	TGCGCCAGCATCCCAGACAGGTGGTCCTACAATGAGCAGTTCTTC	CASIPDRWSYNEQFF
NA	TRBV6-5	TRBJ2-3	TRBD2	TGTGCCAGCAGTTACTCCGGGGTAGCGGGGTACAATACGCAGTATTTT	CASSYSGVAGYNTQYF